The clone carrying this TCR beta chain was observed at least ten times. The antigen is not known. J gave up 6 bases and V 7 bases, and 6 bases lay outside the gene matches. The length of the CDR3 is 12 residues. In germline, CDR1 is MNHNS, CDR2 SASEGT. The data originate from a study of T cells in Graves' hyperthyroidism and ophthalmopathy. Study-wide background: The authors collected peripheral blood at initial diagnosis, before any treatment.

Overall study results and limits: Among thyroid clonotypes expanded above 0.001, most also appeared in blood.

There were TCR beta CDR3 regions amplified from RNA transcripts. A set of HTBI primers served as the primers for a first-round RT-PCR of the TCR CDR3. One entry per CDR3 protein, called by TCRdb with MiXCR from the multiplex PCR reads. Of over 150,000 distinct CDR3 sequences listed, about 15% are singletons. Those with hyperthyroidism were 18 to 65 years old, newly diagnosed, and ill for under 2 months. Clinical symptoms, serum thyroxine, TRAb, thyroid ultrasound and orbital computed tomography informed diagnoses. The V call is TRBV6-1, the J call TRBJ2-7, with TRBD1 identical over 7 bases. This TCR was sampled from a woman aged 45-65 years with Graves' hyperthyroidism. The sample comprised blood. CDR3 sequence: CASKGGTSEQYF. The CDR3 region has the DNA TGTGCCAGCAAAGGGGGCACCTCCGAGCAGTACTTC.